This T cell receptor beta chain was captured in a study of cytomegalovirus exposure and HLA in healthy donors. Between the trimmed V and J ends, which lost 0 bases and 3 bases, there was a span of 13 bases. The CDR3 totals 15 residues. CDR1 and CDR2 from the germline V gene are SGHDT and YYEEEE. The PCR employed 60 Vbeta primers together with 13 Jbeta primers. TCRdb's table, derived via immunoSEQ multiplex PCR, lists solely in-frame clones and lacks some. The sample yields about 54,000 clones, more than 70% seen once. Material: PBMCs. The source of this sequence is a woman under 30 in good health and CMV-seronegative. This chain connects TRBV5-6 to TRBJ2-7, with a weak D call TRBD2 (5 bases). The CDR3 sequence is CASSLVRANNYEQYF. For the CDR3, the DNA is TGTGCCAGCAGCTTGGTGAGGGCGAACAACTACGAGCAGTACTTC. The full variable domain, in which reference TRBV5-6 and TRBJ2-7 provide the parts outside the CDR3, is DAGVTQSPTHLIKTRGQQVTLRCSPKSGHDTVSWYQQALGQGPQFIFQYYEEEERQRGNFPDRFSGHQFPNYSSELNVNALLLGDSALYLCASSLVRANNYEQYFGPGTRLTVT.